A selection of T cell receptor beta chains follows, all from one sample in a study of T cell repertoires in cytomegalovirus infection. TCRdb redid the calling of the reads with MiXCR, one entry per CDR3 protein. The sample holds tens of thousands of distinct CDR3 sequences, around a fifth seen once. No cognate antigen is known for these TCRs. This specimen was CD8+ T cells from cultured PBMCs, taken from culture after CMV antigen stimulation. These receptors were taken from a human donor in good health (CMV status not recorded). Some clones in this sample may be carry-over from other donors' samples. The conserved cysteine and the conserved F or W are not part of the CDR3 here. The order of the fields is J gene, V gene, CDR3 protein.

TRBJ2-7	TRBV7-2	ASSLASSYEQY
TRBJ1-1	TRBV6-6	ASSQGFYTEAF
TRBJ2-7	TRBV7-2	ASSLTYDRAYEQY
TRBJ2-1	TRBV6-5	ASSYSTEANEQF
TRBJ2-3	TRBV28	ASRGPGTSGGATDTQY
TRBJ1-1	TRBV29-1	SVEGQGPEAF
TRBJ1-2	TRBV12-3/TRBV12-4	ASSTKGATNYGYT
TRBJ2-1	TRBV12-3/TRBV12-4	ASSASRPEQF
TRBJ2-2	TRBV4-1	ASSQVGGQGRNTGELF
TRBJ2-1	TRBV7-6	ASSLGRSNEQF
TRBJ1-5	TRBV4-1	ASSQGPRQPQH
TRBJ2-1	TRBV18	ASSPPRYNEQF
TRBJ2-3	TRBV12-3/TRBV12-4	ASSLRDYPTDTQY
TRBJ2-7	TRBV7-6	ASSLARGQGFYEQY
TRBJ2-7	TRBV7-8	ANTPLQGDGPLENEQY
TRBJ1-2	TRBV5-6	ASSVGTGGGNNYGYT
TRBJ2-7	TRBV12-3/TRBV12-4	ASSFLLTEQY
TRBJ1-1	TRBV2	ATSGNTEAF
TRBJ2-7	TRBV18	ASSPTSGPYEQY
TRBJ1-6	TRBV7-8	ASSLGGAAWSSPLH
TRBJ2-7	TRBV7-8	ASSRRGVSRGSAVEQY
TRBJ2-1	TRBV27	ASSLWVATEQF
TRBJ2-5	TRBV6-5	ASSSSGGSYQY
TRBJ2-7	TRBV7-8	ASSLYSGLSSYEQY